The next 2 T cell receptor beta chains were all read from a single sample in a study of CD8 T cells in ankylosing spondylitis. In TCRdb, the 5' RACE reads were re-called with MiXCR into one record per CDR3 protein. There are some 130,000 distinct CDR3 sequences in the sample; approximately 14% occur only once, and roughly 3% lies in the top ten. Sequenced material: blood, either unsorted or a sorted T cell fraction (not recorded which). These receptors were collected from a female donor with ankylosing spondylitis or in good health (not recorded which).

Of note for this clonotype: This may stem from a read error, because a much larger clone lies one nucleotide away. The chain uses TRBV20-1 and TRBJ1-1; D is ambiguous. The CDR3 loop spans 15 amino acids. Germline V gene data show CDR1 as DFQATT and CDR2 as SNEGSKA (reference sequence). The CDR3 spells CSARDARLLNTDAFF. The CDR3 coding sequence is TGCAGTGCTAGAGATGCTCGGTTGTTGAACACTGACGCTTTCTTT.

This clonotype has just a few counts. This sequence joins TRBV2 and TRBJ2-1; 7 nucleotides agree with TRBD2. CDR1 is SNHLY and CDR2 is FYNNEI in the germline V gene. Trimming at V came to 11 bases and at J to 7 bases, leaving 11 bases not matched to a gene. This CDR3 region has 13 residues. CDR3 nucleotides: TGTGCCGCCGTAAACGGGGGGATAAATGAGCAGTTCTTC. Protein product: CAAVNGGINEQFF.